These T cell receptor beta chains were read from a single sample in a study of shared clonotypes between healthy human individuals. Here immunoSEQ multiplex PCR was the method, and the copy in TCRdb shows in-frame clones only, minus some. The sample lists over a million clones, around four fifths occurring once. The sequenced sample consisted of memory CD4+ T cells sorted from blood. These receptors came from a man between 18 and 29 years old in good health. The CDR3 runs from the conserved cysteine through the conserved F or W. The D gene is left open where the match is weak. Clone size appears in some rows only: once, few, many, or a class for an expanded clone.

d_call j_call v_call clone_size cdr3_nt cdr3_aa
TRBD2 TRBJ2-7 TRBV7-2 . TGTGCCAGCAGCTTAAGGCCGACTAGCGGGAGCCCAAGTTTCTACGAGCAGTACTTC CASSLRPTSGSPSFYEQYF
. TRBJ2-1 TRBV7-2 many TGTGCCAGCAGCTTAGACCCACTAGCCTTAAATGAGCAGTTCTTC CASSLDPLALNEQFF
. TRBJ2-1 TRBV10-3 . TGTGCCATCAGTGGACGCCCGAGCTCCTACAATGAGCAGTTCTTC CAISGRPSSYNEQFF
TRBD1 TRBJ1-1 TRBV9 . TGTGCCAGCAGCGCGAACCGGGACAGGTCACTGGAAGCTTTCTTT CASSANRDRSLEAFF
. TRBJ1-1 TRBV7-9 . TGTGCCAGCAGCCCCCAAGACGGGGGTGAAGCTTTCTTT CASSPQDGGEAFF
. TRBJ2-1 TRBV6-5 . TGTGCCAGCAGTTACCAAGCGGAGCCCTCCTACAATGAGCAGTTCTTC CASSYQAEPSYNEQFF
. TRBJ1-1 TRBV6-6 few TGTGCCAGCAGTTACAGTGAGATGAACACTGAAGCTTTCTTT CASSYSEMNTEAFF
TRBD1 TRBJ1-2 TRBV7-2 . TGTGCCAGCAGCAATACAGGGGGCATCACGTATGGCTACACCTTC CASSNTGGITYGYTF
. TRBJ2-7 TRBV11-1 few TGTGCCAGCAGCTCAACACGACTCTCCTACGAGCAGTACTTC CASSSTRLSYEQYF
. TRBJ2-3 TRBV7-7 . TGTGCTAGCAGCTTAAATCCGGGGGCAACAGATACGCAGTATTTT CASSLNPGATDTQYF
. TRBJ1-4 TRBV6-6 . TGTGCCAGCAGCTACCTTACCGGACTGAATGAAAAACTGTTTTTT CASSYLTGLNEKLFF
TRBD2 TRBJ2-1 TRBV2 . TGTGCCAGCAGTTCCAAATCCCCGGGACTAGCGGGAGGCCCCTTCGAGCAGTTCTTC CASSSKSPGLAGGPFEQFF
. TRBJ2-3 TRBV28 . TGTGCCAGCAGCGAACGAAAGAAGGGCACAGATACGCAGTATTTT CASSERKKGTDTQYF
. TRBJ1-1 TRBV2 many TGTGCCAGCTCCCAGGGGCTTTCCCCTCCTGAAGCTTTCTTT CASSQGLSPPEAFF
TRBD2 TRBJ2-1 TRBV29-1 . TGCAGCGTGGCCGGGACTAGCGACTACAATGAGCAGTTCTTC CSVAGTSDYNEQFF
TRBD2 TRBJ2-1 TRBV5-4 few TGTGCCAGCAGCCCGGGACTAGCGGGGTACAATGAGCAGTTCTTC CASSPGLAGYNEQFF
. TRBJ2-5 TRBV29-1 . TGCAGCGTTGAAGGGCAGAAAGGTCTACAAGAGACCCAGTACTTC CSVEGQKGLQETQYF
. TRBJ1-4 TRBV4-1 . TGCGCCAGCAGCCAAGAGGTCCCCACCGCAACTAATGAAAAACTGTTTTTT CASSQEVPTATNEKLFF
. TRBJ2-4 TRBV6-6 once TGTGCCAGCAGTTACGGGCTAGCCAAAAACATTCAGTACTTC CASSYGLAKNIQYF
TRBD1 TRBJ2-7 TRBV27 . TGTGCCAGCAGTTTAGGGACAGGGGGGTTGGAGCAGTACTTC CASSLGTGGLEQYF
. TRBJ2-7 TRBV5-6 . TGTGCCAGCAGCTTGGCCGGGGATGGCGAGCAGTACTTC CASSLAGDGEQYF
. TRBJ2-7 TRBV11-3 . TGTGCCAGCAGCTTTAGCCTAGGGGTTACCGACGATCAGTACTTC CASSFSLGVTDDQYF
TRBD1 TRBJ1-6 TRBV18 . TGTGCCAGCTCACAGCCCGGGACAGGGTACGATTCACCCCTCCACTTT CASSQPGTGYDSPLHF
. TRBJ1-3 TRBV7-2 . TGTGCCAGCAGCTTAGGAGGGGCATCTGGAAACACCATATATTTT CASSLGGASGNTIYF
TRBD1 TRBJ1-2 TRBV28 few TGTGCCAGCAGTCCGGGGACAGTCTATGGCTACACCTTC CASSPGTVYGYTF
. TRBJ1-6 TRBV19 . TGTGCCAGTAGTATTCGACAGGTTAATTCACCCCTCCACTTT CASSIRQVNSPLHF
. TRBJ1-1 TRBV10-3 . TGTGCCATCACCAGGCGAGGGGAGAACACTGAAGCTTTCTTT CAITRRGENTEAFF
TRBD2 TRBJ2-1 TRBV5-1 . TGCGCCAGCAGCTTGGTACTAGCGGGGGGGCCGTACTACAATGAGCAGTTCTTC CASSLVLAGGPYYNEQFF
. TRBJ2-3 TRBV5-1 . TGCGCCAGCAGCCCCTCCGGGACAGATACGCAGTATTTT CASSPSGTDTQYF
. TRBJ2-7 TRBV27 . TGTGCCAGCAGTTTATACCGATTGGAGGAGGGGCAGTACTTC CASSLYRLEEGQYF
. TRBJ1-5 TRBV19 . TGTGCCAGTAGTATTGGCGGAGGGGGTAGCAATCAGCCCCAGCATTTT CASSIGGGGSNQPQHF
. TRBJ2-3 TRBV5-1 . TGCGCCAGCAGCTTGATCGGGGGGCCCACAGATACGCAGTATTTT CASSLIGGPTDTQYF
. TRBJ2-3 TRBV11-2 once TGTGCCAGCAAGATCCGGGACTTGACAGATACGCAGTATTTT CASKIRDLTDTQYF
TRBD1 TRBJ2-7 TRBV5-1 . TGCGCCAGCAAACGGGACAGCCTATACGAGCAGTACTTC CASKRDSLYEQYF
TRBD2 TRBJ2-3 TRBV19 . TGTGCCAGTAGTACTAGCGGGGGCACAGATACGCAGTATTTT CASSTSGGTDTQYF
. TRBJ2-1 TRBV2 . TGTGCCAGCGGGGCGGGTTCCTCCTACAATGAGCAGTTCTTC CASGAGSSYNEQFF
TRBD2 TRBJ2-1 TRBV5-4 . TGTGCCAGCAGCTGGACCCTTGCAGCGGGAGGGCCCCGACGGCAGTTCTTC CASSWTLAAGGPRRQFF
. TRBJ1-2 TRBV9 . TGTGCCAGCAGCGTAGACCCACCGGGGACTTTTAACTATGGCTACACCTTC CASSVDPPGTFNYGYTF
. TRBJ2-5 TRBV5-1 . TGCGCCAGCAGCCCTACGATCATTGGGCGGACTCAAGAGACCCAGTACTTC CASSPTIIGRTQETQYF
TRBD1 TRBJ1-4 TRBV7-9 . TGTGCCAGCAGCTCCCCTAGGGGGCAGGATGAAAAACTGTTTTTT CASSSPRGQDEKLFF
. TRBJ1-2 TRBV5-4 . TGTGCCAGCAGCTTGTTTCAGGTGGATTGGAAGGACACCTTC CASSLFQVDWKDTF
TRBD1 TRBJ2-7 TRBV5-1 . TGCGCCAGCAGCTCCGGGACAGGACTCAGCGAGCAGTACTTC CASSSGTGLSEQYF
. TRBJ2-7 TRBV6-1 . TGTGCCAGCAAGCTTAGCGGATGGGGCTCCTACGAGCAGTACTTC CASKLSGWGSYEQYF
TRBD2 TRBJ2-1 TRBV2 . TGTGCCAGCAGTGAATGGAGCGGGAGCGGGAACAATGAGCAGTTCTTC CASSEWSGSGNNEQFF
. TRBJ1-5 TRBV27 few TGTGCCAGCAGTTTATCCCAGGGACGCAATCAGCCCCAGCATTTT CASSLSQGRNQPQHF
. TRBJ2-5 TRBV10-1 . TGCGCCAGCAGTGAGTCTTACAGTCAAGAGACCCAGTACTTC CASSESYSQETQYF